This record looks at one T cell receptor beta chain sequence and its context. The junction shows a germline mismatch at one end, possibly a read error. The sample originates from a study of blood T cell repertoires in COVID-19. For the study at large: Sites across the United States, Italy and Spain contributed samples from acute and convalescent COVID-19. The analysed material was cDNA or gDNA that came from T cells, B-cell-depleted T cells, or PBMCs.

In the original analysis: It was from reference gene primer amplification that nucleated cell counts were estimated. Libraries were prepared by immunoSEQ multiplex PCR; TCRdb keeps only in-frame clonotypes and omits some of them. V and J calls and clone size are given by that table; D and trimming were obtained from the DNA. The data contain about 78,000 clones, about 90% of them singletons. The CDR3 loop spans 11 amino acids. CDR1 and CDR2 from the germline V gene are MDHEN and SYDVKM. This clonotype was obtained from a woman between 45 and 65 years old in a cohort sampled during active COVID-19. Sequenced input: peripheral blood. The chain recombines TRBV28 with TRBJ2-3; 13 nucleotides line up with TRBD2. DNA for the CDR3: TGTGCCAGCAGTTTAGGACTAGCGGGAGTATGG. It translates to CASSLGLAGVW. Together with reference TRBV28 and TRBJ2-3, the CDR3 gives the full variable domain: DVKVTQSSRYLVKRTGEKVFLECVQDMDHENMFWYRQDPGLGLRLIYFSYDVKMKEKGDIPEGYSVSREKKERFSLILESASTNQTSMYLCASSLGLAGVWGPGTRLTVL.